The 21 T cell receptor beta chains in this list originate from one sample, sequenced in a study of beta chain features in type 1 diabetes. The whole isolated RNA underwent reverse transcription, so sequencing captured expressed TCRB transcripts. Using immunoSEQ multiplex PCR, the repertoire was profiled, and TCRdb retains in-frame clones only, with some absent. This sample yields some 500,000 clones, of which approximately 10% are seen a single time; 0.045% to 0.05% belongs to the top ten. The sequenced sample consisted of naive CD4+ T cells from blood. These receptor sequences come from a woman under 30 in good health.

This clone occurred a few times. The V gene is TRBV6-5, the J gene TRBJ1-6; D uncertain. V lost 0 bases and J lost 10, with 10 bases in between. The germline V gene encodes CDR1 MNHEY and CDR2 SVGAGI. This CDR3 spans 14 amino acids. Written as DNA, the CDR3 is TGTGCCAGCAGTTACTCGATGTACGAGTCACCCCTCCACTTT. Its protein product is CASSYSMYESPLHF.

The rearrangement joins TRBV6-5 to TRBJ1-2, with a weak D call TRBD1 (5 bases). V shed 6 bases and J shed 8 bases, with 16 bases lying between them. Germline loops: CDR1 MNHEY, CDR2 SVGAGI. This CDR3 has 13 residues. The CDR3 is CASRTPGLRGYTF. The CDR3, as DNA: TGTGCCAGCAGAACCCCAGGGTTAAGGGGCTACACCTTC.

This clone was counted a few times. The chain employs TRBV10-3 and TRBJ2-3; D gene unclear. Germline V gene data show CDR1 as ENHRY and CDR2 as SYGVKD. The CDR3 totals 12 residues. V lost 2 bases to trimming and J lost 6 bases, with 6 bases between them. The CDR3: CAISEGEDTQYF. Written as DNA, the CDR3 is TGTGCCATCAGTGAGGGAGAGGATACGCAGTATTTT.

The genes are TRBV5-1 and TRBJ2-1; the D gene is possibly TRBD2 (6 bases). Trimming pared 4 bases from V and 8 bases from J, leaving 13 bases between. The germline V gene has CDR1 SGHRS and CDR2 YFSETQ. The CDR3 is 13 residues long. CDR3 DNA: TGCGCCAGCAGCAATACGGGGGTTTATGAGCAGTTCTTC. Encoded protein: CASSNTGVYEQFF.

This clone has just a few counts. This sequence joins TRBV29-1 and TRBJ2-3; D is unclear. The V and J ends lost 6 bases and 1 base respectively, with 14 bases between them. Germline V gene lookup returns CDR1 SQVTM and CDR2 ANQGSEA. This CDR3 comprises 14 residues. The CDR3 protein is CSVRPVWGTDTQYF. CDR3 nucleotides: TGCAGCGTCCGTCCGGTTTGGGGCACAGATACGCAGTATTTT.

Only a few counts were recorded for this clone. This chain links TRBV11-2 with TRBJ2-1, with 9 bases identical to TRBD2. The V segment lost 5 bases and the J segment 3 bases; nucleotides outside the gene matches: 5. The germline V gene encodes CDR1 SGHAT and CDR2 FQNNGV. CDR3 length: 15 amino acids. As DNA, the CDR3 is TGTGCCAGCAGCCCCGGGACTAGCCTCTACAATGAGCAGTTCTTC. Its translation is CASSPGTSLYNEQFF.

The chain recombines TRBV15 with TRBJ2-1; no reliable D call. The CDR3 contains 11 residues. With 2 bases removed from V and 8 bases from J, the gap between germline ends came to 4 bases. Germline CDR1 is LNHNV and CDR2 is YYDKDF (reference sequence). CDR3 sequence reads: CATSRSDEQFF. The CDR3 DNA sequence: TGTGCCACCAGCAGAAGCGATGAGCAGTTCTTC.

This clone was recorded once. Other DNA sequences in the sample encode the same CDR3. The chain has TRBV28 and TRBJ2-5; possible D gene TRBD2, 6 bases. V was shortened by 3 bases and J by 2 bases, with 10 bases between the two germline ends. In germline, CDR1 is MDHEN, CDR2 SYDVKM. The CDR3 is made up of 14 amino acids. The CDR3 reads CASSLAGYQETQYF. The CDR3 coding sequence is TGTGCCAGCAGTTTGGCGGGGTATCAAGAGACCCAGTACTTC.

This clone was counted between two and nine times. V is TRBV7-2 and J is TRBJ2-5, with 8 bases identical to TRBD1. J gave up 4 bases and V 1 base, and 5 bases lay outside the gene matches. This CDR3 comprises 15 residues. The V gene's germline CDR1 is SGHTA and CDR2 FQGNSA. CDR3 bases: TGTGCCAGCAGCTTAGTGCAGGGGGCTCGAGAGACCCAGTACTTC. Protein: CASSLVQGARETQYF.

A few counts support this clone. V usage is TRBV9 and J usage is TRBJ1-1; D remains unclear. This CDR3 comprises 14 residues. CDR1 is SGDLS and CDR2 is YYNGEE in the germline V gene. V gave up 2 bases and J gave up 1 base, with 9 bases separating them. In nucleotides, the CDR3 is TGTGCCAGCAGCGTCCGGGATTCGAACACTGAAGCTTTCTTT. This sequence encodes CASSVRDSNTEAFF.

This clone was found a few times. The CDR3 sequence: CASTRTPKESSYNEQFF. Here the CDR3 DNA reads TGTGCCAGCACCCGAACCCCAAAGGAATCCTCCTACAATGAGCAGTTCTTC. The V and J genes are TRBV9 and TRBJ2-1, with unresolved D. Trimming took off 6 bases at V and 0 bases at J, with 19 bases between the two ends. The V gene's germline CDR1 is SGDLS and CDR2 YYNGEE. CDR3 size: 17 residues. The full variable domain, its missing parts supplied by reference TRBV9 and TRBJ2-1, is DSGVTQTPKHLITATGQRVTLRCSPRSGDLSVYWYQQSLDQGLQFLIQYYNGEERAKGNILERFSAQQFPDLHSELNLSSLELGDSALYFCASTRTPKESSYNEQFFGPGTRLTVL.

In this sample, this clone turned up a few times. The genes are TRBV7-9 and TRBJ2-3; the D gene is possibly TRBD1 (5 bases). In germline, CDR1 is SEHNR, CDR2 FQNEAQ (reference sequence). The CDR3 contains 16 residues. The V end was cut by 5 bases, the J end by 0 bases, with 15 bases between. Here the CDR3 DNA reads TGTGCCAGCAGCGCTGGTAGGGGCACTAGCACAGATACGCAGTATTTT. Residues: CASSAGRGTSTDTQYF.

This clone was observed a few times. This rearrangement joins TRBV7-9 to TRBJ1-4; 7 bases are shared with TRBD1. The CDR3 spans 17 residues. V trimming: 0 bases; J trimming: 4 bases; junction bases outside the gene matches: 8. Germline-derived CDR1 and CDR2 are SEHNR and FQNEAQ (reference sequence). The chain's CDR3 is CASSLALPGGNNEKLFF. As DNA, the CDR3 is TGTGCCAGCAGCTTAGCGCTCCCAGGGGGAAATAATGAAAAACTGTTTTTT.

Here the CDR3 DNA reads TGTGCCAGCAGTTCGGAGGGGACGTATGGCTACACCTTC. It specifies CASSSEGTYGYTF. V is TRBV6-1 and J is TRBJ1-2; the D gene is possibly TRBD1 (5 bases). Trimming pared 5 bases from V and 5 bases from J, leaving 12 bases between. CDR1 and CDR2 (germline): MNHNS, SASEGT. CDR3 size: 13 residues.

Turning to this clone: The same CDR3 arises from other DNA sequences in this sample as well. The rearrangement joins TRBV9 to TRBJ2-2; D tentatively reads TRBD1 or TRBD2 (5 bases each). CDR1 and CDR2 from the germline V gene are SGDLS and YYNGEE. The CDR3 is 14 amino acids. Deletions cut 2 bases from V and 4 bases from J, with 9 bases between. The CDR3 DNA sequence: TGTGCCAGCAGCGTTTCAGGGACCACCGGGGAGCTGTTTTTT. Its translation: CASSVSGTTGELFF.

This clone has only a few counts. The chain recombines TRBV4-2 with TRBJ1-2; D remains ambiguous. Trimming shortened V by 1 base and J by 1 base, and 7 bases separated the two germline ends. Germline lookup yields CDR1 LGHNA and CDR2 YNFKEQ. This CDR3 has 14 amino acids. The CDR3 sequence is CASSQGPLNYGYTF. In nucleotides, the CDR3 is TGTGCCAGCAGCCAAGGCCCACTTAACTATGGCTACACCTTC.

This chain uses TRBV18 with TRBJ1-1; possibly TRBD1 for D (6 bases). Germline values: CDR1 KGHSH, CDR2 LQKENI. The CDR3 length is 15 residues. V lost 3 bases, J lost 3 bases, and 14 bases lay in between. CDR3 residues: CASSPHGGLDTEAFF. CDR3 bases: TGTGCCAGCTCACCCCACGGGGGGCTTGACACTGAAGCTTTCTTT.

For this clone: Other DNA variants within this sample encode the same CDR3. This sequence joins TRBV27 and TRBJ1-5; D gene unclear. The length of the CDR3 is 12 residues. Germline CDR1 is MNHEY and CDR2 is SMNVEV (reference sequence). Trimming pared 2 bases from V and 6 bases from J, leaving 5 bases between. The CDR3 here is CASSLIGQPQHF. The CDR3 nucleotides read TGTGCCAGCAGTTTAATCGGTCAGCCCCAGCATTTT.

Only a few counts were recorded for this clone. Other DNA sequences in the same sample also yield this CDR3. V gene TRBV20-1 combines with J gene TRBJ1-1, with D hard to call. Looked up from germline, CDR1 is DFQATT and CDR2 is SNEGSKA (reference sequence). Trimming pared 5 bases from V and 5 bases from J, leaving 9 bases between. The CDR3 has 11 amino acids. CDR3 residues: CSASPGTEAFF. Here the CDR3 DNA reads TGCAGTGCTTCACCAGGAACTGAAGCTTTCTTT.

This clone was counted many times. The chain is built from TRBV10-3 and TRBJ2-7; 7 nucleotides agree with TRBD1. The CDR3 is 14 residues long. CDR1 and CDR2 (germline): ENHRY, SYGVKD. V lost 4 bases and J lost 2; bases outside the gene matches: 5. CDR3: CAISGSTGPYEQYF. The CDR3 DNA sequence: TGTGCCATCAGTGGTTCGACAGGGCCCTACGAGCAGTACTTC.

This clone has more than one count but fewer than ten. The chain has TRBV5-4 and TRBJ2-3; 8 bases map to TRBD1. The CDR3 length is 14 residues. V was clipped by 7 bases and J by 0 bases; unmatched bases: 4. The germline V gene encodes CDR1 SGHNT and CDR2 YYREEE (reference sequence). The CDR3 region has the DNA TGTGCCAGCGGACAGGGCCCTAGCACAGATACGCAGTATTTT. This codes for CASGQGPSTDTQYF. Full variable domain (remainder filled in from reference TRBV5-4 and TRBJ2-3): ETGVTQSPTHLIKTRGQQVTLRCSSQSGHNTVSWYQQALGQGPQFIFQYYREEENGRGNFPPRFSGLQFPNYSSELNVNALELDDSALYLCASGQGPSTDTQYFGPGTRLTVL.